The clone carrying this T cell receptor (beta chain) turned up a few times. Its antigen is as yet unknown. These data originate in a study of T-cell memory formation after mild COVID-19. Study-wide background: Among the donors, TCR clusters were largely specific to each donor. Points from the study as a whole: Still unconfirmed is whether the second-wave clones peaking on day 37 recognized SARS-CoV-2.

TCRdb passed the 5' RACE reads through MiXCR, listing each CDR3 protein once. The profile shows roughly 80,000 distinct CDR3 sequences, 14% of them singletons. This CDR3 region has 14 residues. Trimming shortened V by 4 bases and J by 6 bases, and 16 bases separated the two germline ends. CDR1 and CDR2 (germline): SGHRS, YFSETQ. The J gene is TRBJ1-1, the V gene TRBV5-1; D is perhaps TRBD1 (6 bases). This receptor was identified in an adult woman who had mild COVID-19 (a few samples of this study predate the infection). Cell type and time point are not known. The sequenced sample was PBMCs or a T cell subset sorted from them (not recorded which). The CDR3 DNA sequence: TGCGCCAGCAGCCCTCGGGACATCGGCGCTGAAGCTTTCTTT. This sequence encodes CASSPRDIGAEAFF.